This TCR beta chain was recorded in a study of control samples from healthy donors and cancer patients. TCRdb's copy holds only in-frame clones and misses some; the assay was immunoSEQ multiplex PCR. The table records about 160,000 clones, nearly 96% of them present only once. Trimming shortened V by 2 bases and J by 5 bases, and 9 bases separated the two germline ends. Germline values: CDR1 SEHNR, CDR2 FQNEAQ (reference sequence). The length of the CDR3 is 13 residues. This clone occurred once. Sequenced: blood. This TCR came from a woman in her thirties in good health. The chain combines TRBV7-9 with TRBJ1-2; no reliable D call. The CDR3 bases are TGTGCCAGCAGCTTACCAGCGTCTTATGGCTACACCTTC. Its translation: CASSLPASYGYTF.